This record looks at one TCR beta chain sequence and its context. Its antigen is currently not known. Nothing much larger sits one base from this clone, and base qualities are not available. The data were obtained in a study of T cell responses to AZD1222 COVID-19 vaccine (TCRdb year 2021). The study in broad terms: AZD1222 recipients with second doses at about 4 weeks or about 12 weeks were pooled, because spike-specific TCR depth and breadth did not differ between schedules. A total of 230 to 250 trial participants underwent TCR sequencing, of whom approximately 210 received two doses of AZD1222 and about 26 received two doses of the MenACWY control vaccine. Enrollment into the trials was organized by age into subgroups of 18-55, 56-69 and 70-plus years, and those subgroups contained roughly 160, 29 and 62 TCR-sequenced participants, respectively.

Broad study findings and their caveats: The vaccine-associated CD4 TCRs covered the entire spike protein, and the dominant responses fell in regions 160-218 and 743-854. After two AZD1222 doses, both the breadth and the depth of spike-specific TCRs were significantly higher than at day 0 and than in MenACWY recipients. Conclusions about previously exposed vaccinees are limited because only 6 or 7 AZD1222 recipients were SARS-CoV-2 seropositive at baseline. Because no day 14 peak-response samples were available, repertoires were characterized only after the peak T cell response. Participants were mostly white British and included more females than males, and it was suggested by the authors that clonal diversity may have been underestimated. In the small 56-69-year group, the increase in depth fell short of significance, most likely because of low power. Nearly half of unique spike-specific TCRs reportedly recognized epitopes outside regions mutated in the B.1.351 and B.1.1.7 variants.

Reading the germline V gene gives CDR1 LGHNA and CDR2 YNFKEQ. The CDR3, cysteine through phenylalanine, is 14 amino acids long. Of the read, only the CDR3 DNA is kept; its 42 bases are in frame from base 1. V loses 4 bases, J loses 5 bases, and the germline ends lie 13 bases apart. The CDR3 regions of human TCRbeta chains were analyzed by immunosequencing. Under the source paper's analysis protocol: TCRs in the repertoires were compared against a reference library of SARS-CoV-2-specific TCRs that had been generated with the MIRA antigen-specificity platform. Breadth was defined as the fraction of unique TCRs that were SARS-CoV-2-associated, and depth was defined as the fraction of total T cells that were SARS-CoV-2-associated. Using the MIRA data, each spike-specific TCR was assigned both to the spike region to which the TCR was reactive and to a CD4 or CD8 class. Log10-transformed breadth and depth values were compared by one-way ANOVA with Sidak's multiple comparisons tests. Not all clones reach the TCRdb copy of this immuneACCESS table, which keeps in-frame sequences only. Checked studies attribute under half of the gap to unresolved V genes and leave the rest unexplained. The DNA gave D and trimming, while V, J and clone size come from that table. The sample data list around 100,000 clones, and 70% to 90% of these were observed just once. The ten largest clones take up less than 3% of the sample.

Sample time point, as interpreted from the label and publication: baseline before first vaccination. Samples from vaccinated people were obtained from the UK trials COV001 and COV002, which included a single-blind randomized controlled phase 2/3 trial of AZD1222 (ChAdOx1 nCoV-19) in healthy adults. For TCRbeta chain sequencing, PBMC samples were collected from trial participants at day 0 and at day 28 after the second dose. The sample consisted of peripheral blood, taken on day 0 of AZD1222 vaccination. The receptor chain draws on TRBV4-2 and TRBJ2-3; no D gene is confidently identified. The receptor was derived from an adult in good health. The DNA sequence is TGTGCCAGCAGCCGTCGGACCGCACAAGATACGCAGTATTTT. Its coded protein is CASSRRTAQDTQYF.